This T cell receptor beta chain is from a study of shared clonotypes between healthy human individuals. Regarding this clone: Antigen unknown. The sample holds other DNA sequences that translate to the same CDR3.

Germline V CDR1 and CDR2: KGHSH, LQKENI. V lost 6 bases to trimming and J lost 4 bases, with 13 bases between them. The CDR3 length is 13 residues. Findings and limits, study-wide: Sharing across four donors was seen in around 5% of naive CD4 clonotypes. Larger estimated richness was generally seen in naive subsets than in memory subsets.

Some clones are missing from TCRdb's copy, which holds only in-frame ones; the method was immunoSEQ multiplex PCR. The sample records some 2,500,000 clones, more than 85% being singletons. This TCR derives from a man younger than 35 in good health. Some clones in this sample may be carry-over from other donors' samples. This sequence joins TRBV18 and TRBJ2-7, with D perhaps matching TRBD2 (6 bases). The sample consisted of naive CD4+ T cells from PBMCs. Noted subset: CD45RA+ positively selected. The CDR3: CASSPPGVYEQYF. The CDR3, as DNA: TGTGCCAGCTCTCCCCCGGGGGTTTACGAGCAGTACTTC.